Listed here is a single TCR beta chain. What it recognizes is unknown. The sample is drawn from a study of cytomegalovirus exposure and HLA in healthy donors. Study-wide context: Tens of millions of unique TCRs from HLA-typed donors made up an early data release. Study observations and caveats: Among donors in an Asian-associated ancestry cluster, a later analysis reportedly found fewer N-insertions than the roughly 610-donor mean. As a later analysis showed, a missense DCLRE1C variant was linked to trimming of TCR beta V- and J-genes. Some highly shared sequence variants likely arose as a pipeline artifact.

The germline V gene encodes CDR1 SQVTM and CDR2 ANQGSEA. V shed 6 bases, J shed 6 bases, and the junction held 11 bases outside the gene matches. The CDR3 runs 13 residues. A multiplex PCR was run with 60 Vbeta primers and 13 Jbeta primers. Measured with immunoSEQ multiplex PCR; TCRdb has only the in-frame clones, and not every one. The sample has 100,000 to 150,000 clones; nearly 85% are singletons. Sequences were obtained from PBMCs. This chain uses TRBV29-1 with TRBJ2-7; 7 positions match TRBD2. This sequence was found in a boy aged 10-17 years in good health and CMV-seronegative. CDR3 sequence reads: CSVGLDWGGEQYF. The CDR3 DNA reads TGCAGCGTGGGACTGGACTGGGGGGGCGAGCAGTACTTC.